This entry concerns a single T cell receptor (beta chain). Its antigen is unknown. Germline values: CDR1 MNHEY, CDR2 SMNVEV (reference sequence). The CDR3 totals 14 residues. V lost 6 bases and J 1 base, leaving 12 bases between the germline ends. This table comes from immunoSEQ multiplex PCR, and its TCRdb copy is limited to in-frame clones, with some not included. This table has approximately 20,000 clones, around 68% appearing once. Before the COVID-19 pandemic, during about 2010-2018, CD4+ T cells were taken from unexposed donors. The cells were cultured for 10 days before CD4+ T cells were isolated. This sample is part of a study of CD4 T cells in relation to SARS-CoV-2 and coronaviruses.

Input material: CD4+ T cells from PBMCs, cultured in vitro. The chain links TRBV27 to TRBJ1-1; D gene ambiguous. This receptor was obtained from a human donor in good health. CDR3 residues: CASRVTGKNTEAFF. For the CDR3, the DNA is TGTGCCAGCAGAGTTACCGGGAAGAACACTGAAGCTTTCTTT.